The 26 T cell receptor beta chains in this list originate from one sample, sequenced in a study of shared clonotypes between healthy human individuals. The repertoire was sequenced with immunoSEQ multiplex PCR; TCRdb's copy has only in-frame clones and lacks some. The table lists a few million clones, 85% to 95% of them singletons. Sequencing input: naive CD4+ T cells sorted from blood. As to subset: CD45RA+ positively selected. Every receptor here comes from a man between 18 and 35 years old in good health.

The chain couples TRBV5-4 to TRBJ1-1, with a possible D match to TRBD1 (6 bases). Germline CDR1 SGHNT, CDR2 YYREEE (reference sequence). Deletions cut 2 bases from V and 0 bases from J, with 11 bases between. The CDR3 sequence is 15 residues long. CDR3 sequence: CASSLGRGMNTEAFF. Here the CDR3 DNA reads TGTGCCAGCAGCTTAGGCAGGGGCATGAACACTGAAGCTTTCTTT.

The chain recombines TRBV10-3 with TRBJ2-1; 7 bases are a match to TRBD2. The CDR3 length is 13 residues. J lost 6 bases, V lost 6 bases, and 5 bases had no gene match. Germline CDR1 ENHRY, CDR2 SYGVKD. Here the CDR3 DNA reads TGTGCCATCAGAAGCGGGATGGCCAATGAGCAGTTCTTC. Translated, it gives CAIRSGMANEQFF.

The chain carries TRBV2 and TRBJ1-2; the match to TRBD1 covers 9 bases. Germline V gene lookup returns CDR1 SNHLY and CDR2 FYNNEI. V trimming: 8 bases; J trimming: 8 bases; junction bases outside the gene matches: 12. The CDR3 spans 14 residues. The CDR3 DNA sequence: TGTGCCAGCGGGGGACAACAGGGGGCTGAGGGCTACACCTTC. As protein: CASGGQQGAEGYTF.

The rearrangement links TRBV27 to TRBJ2-7; 9 bases fit TRBD2. V was clipped by 0 bases and J by 4 bases; unmatched bases: 7. This CDR3 is built from 16 residues. Germline V gene data show CDR1 as MNHEY and CDR2 as SMNVEV (reference sequence). The CDR3 spells CASSLSPAGGWYEQYF. CDR3 bases: TGTGCCAGCAGTTTATCGCCAGCGGGAGGATGGTACGAGCAGTACTTC.

The chain combines TRBV6-5 with TRBJ2-7; D tentatively reads TRBD1 or TRBD2 (5 bases each). Per germline, CDR1 MNHEY and CDR2 SVGAGI. V lost 6 bases to trimming and J lost 5 bases, with 11 bases between them. This CDR3 contains 12 residues. CDR3 sequence: CASSRRGDEQYF. CDR3 DNA sequence: TGTGCCAGCAGCCGACGAGGGGACGAGCAGTACTTC.

CDR3 coding DNA: TGCGCCAGCAGCTTGGCCGGCTTCCACACAGATACGCAGTATTTT. It encodes CASSLAGFHTDTQYF. The chain has TRBV5-1 and TRBJ2-3; D remains unclear. Germline V gives CDR1 SGHRS, CDR2 YFSETQ. V shed 0 bases and J shed 2 bases, with 10 bases lying between them. CDR3 size: 15 residues.

The J gene is TRBJ2-7, the V gene TRBV6-6; tentatively, D is TRBD1 (6 bases). Trimming stripped 7 bases from V and 1 base from J, with 14 bases between. CDR1 and CDR2 (germline): MNHNY, SVGAGI (reference sequence). This CDR3 has 14 residues. In DNA, the CDR3 is TGTGCCAGCATCCCGGACAGCGGTTCCTACGAGCAGTACTTC. It specifies CASIPDSGSYEQYF.

The V call is TRBV18, the J call TRBJ2-1, with TRBD1 matching over 10 bases. The trim removed 4 bases at V and 6 bases at J, leaving 6 bases unmatched. From germline, CDR1 is KGHSH and CDR2 LQKENI. This CDR3 has 15 amino acids. CDR3 coding DNA: TGTGCCAGCTCACGACAGGGGGCAGTTCGCAATGAGCAGTTCTTC. Encoded protein: CASSRQGAVRNEQFF.

This clone was picked up one time. CDR3 nucleotide sequence: TGTGCCAGCAGTGTGGGCAGGGGGCCTTTCTACGAGCAGTACTTC. This gives the protein CASSVGRGPFYEQYF. This chain joins TRBV2 and TRBJ2-7; TRBD1 aligns across 8 bases. The V and J ends lost 4 bases and 3 bases, in that order; junction bases with no gene match: 8. This CDR3 is built from 15 residues. The germline CDR1 and CDR2 sequences are SNHLY and FYNNEI.

The chain joins TRBV4-2 to TRBJ1-1, with 9 bases lining up with TRBD1. V gave up 0 bases and J gave up 1 base; unmatched junction bases: 9. The CDR3 consists of 18 residues. The germline gives CDR1 LGHNA, CDR2 YNFKEQ. CDR3 protein: CASSQDVNRGHGNTEAFF. As DNA, the CDR3 is TGTGCCAGCAGCCAAGACGTTAACAGGGGGCATGGGAACACTGAAGCTTTCTTT.

The CDR3 here is CAWSYWSGTYNEQFF. CDR3 nucleotides: TGTGCCTGGAGTTACTGGAGCGGAACATACAATGAGCAGTTCTTC. The chain links TRBV30 to TRBJ2-1, with D possibly being TRBD2 (5 bases). Trimming shortened V by 2 bases and J by 4 bases, and 15 bases separated the two germline ends. This CDR3 comprises 15 residues. The germline gives CDR1 GTSNPN, CDR2 SVGIG (reference sequence).

The table lists this clone with a count of one. The V call is TRBV9, the J call TRBJ1-4; 8 nucleotides align to TRBD1. CDR3 length equals 15 residues. Per the germline V gene, CDR1 is SGDLS and CDR2 is YYNGEE. After removal of 1 base from V and 6 bases from J, the junction contained 5 bases not matched to a gene. In DNA form, the CDR3 reads TGTGCCAGCAGCGTATCCGGACAGGGTTATGAAAAACTGTTTTTT. Translating gives CASSVSGQGYEKLFF.

The chain recombines TRBV5-1 with TRBJ2-5; the match to TRBD1 covers 9 bases. V shed 7 bases, J shed 4 bases, and the junction held 5 bases outside the gene matches. Germline V gene lookup returns CDR1 SGHRS and CDR2 YFSETQ. The CDR3 spans 13 residues. CDR3 region: CASGTGMSETQYF. In DNA, the CDR3 is TGCGCCAGCGGGACAGGGATGTCAGAGACCCAGTACTTC.

The chain employs TRBV5-1 and TRBJ1-4; a weak D match, TRBD1 (5 bases). Germline CDR1 reads SGHRS; CDR2 reads YFSETQ. Trimming took off 4 bases at V and 8 bases at J, with 18 bases between the two ends. The CDR3 has 15 amino acids. CDR3 region: CASSESGFQGEKLFF. The CDR3 region has the DNA TGCGCCAGCAGCGAATCAGGGTTCCAAGGCGAAAAACTGTTTTTT. Full variable domain (rest looked up from reference TRBV5-1 and TRBJ1-4): KAGVTQTPRYLIKTRGQQVTLSCSPISGHRSVSWYQQTPGQGLQFLFEYFSETQRNKGNFPGRFSGRQFSNSRSEMNVSTLELGDSALYLCASSESGFQGEKLFFGSGTQLSVL.

This chain uses TRBV7-2 with TRBJ2-7; 9 bases line up with TRBD2. V was clipped by 4 bases and J by 7 bases; unmatched bases: 14. Germline values: CDR1 SGHTA, CDR2 FQGNSA. CDR3 size: 16 residues. Here the CDR3 DNA reads TGTGCCAGCAGCTGGGGGGGGATAGCGGGAGCAGGAGAGCAGTACTTC. Translating gives CASSWGGIAGAGEQYF.

This sequence joins TRBV28 and TRBJ2-7; 9 nucleotides line up with TRBD1. Germline V gene sequence: CDR1 MDHEN, CDR2 SYDVKM. The CDR3 length is 15 residues. V was pared by 4 bases and J by 2 bases, with 6 bases of the junction left unmatched. This CDR3 reads CASSYRTGAPYEQYF. The CDR3 DNA is TGTGCCAGCAGTTATCGGACAGGGGCTCCCTACGAGCAGTACTTC.

This chain links TRBV30 with TRBJ2-1; D ambiguous. CDR3 length equals 13 residues. Germline lookup yields CDR1 GTSNPN and CDR2 SVGIG (reference sequence). The V end was cut by 4 bases, the J end by 6 bases, with 13 bases between. The CDR3 spells CAWTRSPSNEQFF. CDR3 coding DNA: TGTGCCTGGACTAGATCCCCCAGCAATGAGCAGTTCTTC.

The chain links TRBV4-3 to TRBJ2-3; the D is unclear. Germline loops: CDR1 LGHNA, CDR2 YSLEER. V was cut by 4 bases and J by 2 bases, with 7 bases left in between. This CDR3 contains 13 residues. The CDR3 sequence is CASSRETTDTQYF. CDR3 DNA: TGCGCCAGCAGCCGAGAAACCACAGATACGCAGTATTTT.

The J gene is TRBJ2-2, the V gene TRBV5-1; 8 bases align to TRBD1. From germline, CDR1 is SGHRS and CDR2 YFSETQ. The CDR3 is 15 residues long. V shed 4 bases, J shed 4 bases, and the junction held 6 bases outside the gene matches. The CDR3 is CASSPRTGSTGELFF. In DNA form, the CDR3 reads TGCGCCAGCAGCCCCAGGACAGGGAGCACCGGGGAGCTGTTTTTT.

The chain links TRBV2 to TRBJ2-7; maybe TRBD1 (6 bases). V lost 6 bases, J lost 2 bases, and 14 bases lay in between. This CDR3 contains 14 residues. Germline V gene sequence: CDR1 SNHLY, CDR2 FYNNEI. CDR3 protein: CASRLQGRAYEQYF. The CDR3 DNA sequence: TGTGCCAGCAGGTTACAGGGAAGGGCCTACGAGCAGTACTTC.

As concerns this clone: It is unclear where the CDR3 begins or ends on the DNA, so no DNA is shown, and the CDR3 is as TCRdb lists it. V and J are TRBV15 and TRBJ2-6; the table's D call, TRBD1, has no DNA check behind it. The CDR3 sequence runs 18 residues, both termini included. Germline lookup yields CDR1 LNHNV and CDR2 YYDKDF (reference sequence). CDR3 region: CATSTYGQAVPGANVLTF.

The J gene is TRBJ2-1, the V gene TRBV10-3, with a tentative D call TRBD1 (5 bases). Germline lookup yields CDR1 ENHRY and CDR2 SYGVKD. V lost 0 bases and J lost 10, with 13 bases in between. The CDR3 consists of 14 residues. The CDR3 region has the DNA TGTGCCATCAGTGAGTCGACCAGCGACAGCGAGCAGTTCTTC. As protein: CAISESTSDSEQFF.

This chain connects TRBV10-3 to TRBJ2-5; no definite D call. This CDR3 comprises 13 residues. Germline V gene lookup returns CDR1 ENHRY and CDR2 SYGVKD. Trimming took 1 base from V and 1 from J, leaving 4 bases between them. This CDR3 is CAISELIQETQYF. CDR3 sequence (DNA): TGTGCCATCAGTGAGTTAATCCAAGAGACCCAGTACTTC.

The V call is TRBV30, the J call TRBJ1-4; D perhaps matches TRBD1 (5 bases). The length of the CDR3 is 16 residues. Germline assignment: CDR1 GTSNPN and CDR2 SVGIG (reference sequence). Trimming cost V 2 bases and J 4 bases, with 17 bases left between them. The CDR3 spells CAWSRGTARLNEKLFF. CDR3 coding DNA: TGTGCCTGGAGTCGGGGGACGGCGCGTCTTAATGAAAAACTGTTTTTT.

Note on this clone: The sample holds other DNA sequences that translate to the same CDR3. The chain carries TRBV30 and TRBJ1-2, with unresolved D. This CDR3 has 11 amino acids. Trimming shortened V by 1 base and J by 8 bases, and 8 bases separated the two germline ends. Germline V lookup: CDR1 GTSNPN, CDR2 SVGIG (reference sequence). CDR3 loop: CAWSGGEGYTF. The CDR3, as DNA: TGTGCCTGGAGTGGGGGAGAAGGCTACACCTTC.

The chain carries TRBV29-1 and TRBJ2-3; a weak D match, TRBD1 (6 bases). Trimming stripped 7 bases from V and 4 bases from J, with 21 bases between. CDR1 and CDR2 from the germline V gene are SQVTM and ANQGSEA. This CDR3 has 15 residues. CDR3 nucleotide sequence: TGCAGCGCAGAACCCGGGACACCCTCCCCAGATACGCAGTATTTT. Translating gives CSAEPGTPSPDTQYF.